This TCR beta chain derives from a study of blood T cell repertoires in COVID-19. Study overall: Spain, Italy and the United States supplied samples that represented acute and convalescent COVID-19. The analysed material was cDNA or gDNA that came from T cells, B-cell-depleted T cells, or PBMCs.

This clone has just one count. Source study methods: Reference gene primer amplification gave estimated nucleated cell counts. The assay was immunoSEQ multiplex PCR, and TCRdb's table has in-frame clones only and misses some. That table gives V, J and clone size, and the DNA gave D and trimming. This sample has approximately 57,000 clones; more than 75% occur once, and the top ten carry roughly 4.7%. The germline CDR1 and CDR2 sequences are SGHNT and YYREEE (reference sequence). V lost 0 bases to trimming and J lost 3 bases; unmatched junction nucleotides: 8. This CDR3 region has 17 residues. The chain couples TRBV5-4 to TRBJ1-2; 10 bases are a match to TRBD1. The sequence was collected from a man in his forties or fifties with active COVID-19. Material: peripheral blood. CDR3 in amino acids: CASSLELTGGFDYGYTF. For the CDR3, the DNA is TGTGCCAGCAGCTTGGAATTGACAGGGGGCTTTGACTATGGCTACACCTTC. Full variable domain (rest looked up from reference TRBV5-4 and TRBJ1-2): ETGVTQSPTHLIKTRGQQVTLRCSSQSGHNTVSWYQQALGQGPQFIFQYYREEENGRGNFPPRFSGLQFPNYSSELNVNALELDDSALYLCASSLELTGGFDYGYTFGSGTRLTVV.